Presented here are 5 T cell receptor beta chains from one specimen sequenced in a study of blood T cells in healthy people across ages. Then a second PCR, running about 6 to 11 cycles, was carried out with a sample-barcoded 5' primer and a J-beta primer mix. TCRdb processed the 5' RACE reads anew with MiXCR; each CDR3 protein has one entry. The sample records approximately 1.5 million distinct CDR3 sequences, approximately 32% being singletons. The sample comprised blood. These receptor sequences come from a woman aged 25 to 45 in good health.

The chain links TRBV5-1 to TRBJ2-7, with TRBD2 matching 8 bases. The germline V gene has CDR1 SGHRS and CDR2 YFSETQ. The J segment lost 0 bases and the V segment lost 4 bases, leaving 3 bases of the junction unmatched. The CDR3 spans 14 residues. In DNA form, the CDR3 reads TGCGCCAGCAGCGACGGGACTAGCTCCTACGAGCAGTACTTC. This translates into CASSDGTSSYEQYF.

The V gene is TRBV28, the J gene TRBJ1-5; D not resolved. V was trimmed by 8 bases and J by 0 bases, leaving 11 bases between them. The CDR3 totals 14 residues. Germline V CDR1 and CDR2: MDHEN, SYDVKM. Here the CDR3 DNA reads TGTGCCAGCCGACAAATAAGTAGCAATCAGCCCCAGCATTTT. Translation gives CASRQISSNQPQHF.

This clonotype appeared a single time. The junction departs from the called germline gene at one end, perhaps through a read error. V usage is TRBV5-1 and J usage is TRBJ1-5; 10 positions agree with TRBD1. Per the germline V gene, CDR1 is SGHRS and CDR2 is YFSETQ. The CDR3 covers 15 residues. This CDR3 reads CAGSQTGGLQQPQHF. The CDR3 coding sequence is TGCGCCGGCAGCCAGACAGGGGGCTTACAACAGCCCCAGCATTTT.

On this clonotype itself: A junction boundary mismatches the germline segment, possibly from a read error. V and J are TRBV12-3 or TRBV12-4 and TRBJ2-1, with a weak D call TRBD2 (6 bases). The CDR3 covers 15 residues. The chain's CDR3 is CASSPSASVYNVQFF. CDR3 bases: TGTGCCAGCAGCCCAAGTGCTAGCGTCTACAATGTGCAGTTCTTC.

The chain couples TRBV5-1 to TRBJ2-3; 9 bases line up with TRBD1. The V gene's germline CDR1 is SGHRS and CDR2 YFSETQ. The CDR3 extends over 15 amino acids. Losses at the gene ends were 4 bases for V and 3 bases for J; bases not matched to a gene: 6. DNA for the CDR3: TGCGCCAGCAGCGGACAGGGGTGGAGTACAGATACGCAGTATTTT. It encodes CASSGQGWSTDTQYF.